Included here is one TCR beta chain sequence, with context. What it recognizes is unknown. The data derive from a study of cytomegalovirus exposure and HLA in healthy donors. Background on the study: There were nearly 120 million unique TCR beta sequences, drawn from 200 million or so T cells, in an earlier analysis. In an early release, HLA-typed donors contributed 80 million to 95 million unique TCR sequences.

The CDR3 has 14 residues. Germline-derived CDR1 and CDR2 are SGHNT and YYREEE (reference sequence). V dropped 4 bases and J dropped 4 bases, with 12 bases sitting between them. PCR involved 60 Vbeta and 13 Jbeta primers. Measured with immunoSEQ multiplex PCR; TCRdb has only the in-frame clones, and not every one. The table shows about 160,000 clones, with 80% to 90% occurring only once. Study-wide findings and caveats: HLA allele associations emerged for under 20,000 TCR beta sequences in a later analysis, at 0.05 false discovery rate. Sequencing likely produced, as an artifact, a cluster of highly shared sequence variants.

J is TRBJ2-4 and V is TRBV5-4; weak D call: TRBD1 (7 bases). The TCR comes from a man in his fifties or sixties in good health and CMV-seropositive. The specimen sequenced was PBMCs. DNA of the CDR3: TGTGCCAGCAGCGGCGGGACAGAGAAAAACATTCAGTACTTC. It specifies CASSGGTEKNIQYF.